The subject of this entry is one T cell receptor (beta chain). The antigen is undetermined. These data come from a study of siplizumab effects on memory and regulatory T cells. The CDR3 runs 13 residues. V lost 3 bases and J 8 bases, leaving 13 bases between the germline ends. CDR1 and CDR2 (germline): SGHVS, FQNEAQ. General study findings and limits: Alloreactive sequences that could be traced to unstimulated CD4+ memory cells showed a significant reduction under siplizumab. Apparently more diverse than memory cells, naive T cells also seemed major alloresponse contributors. Proliferating siplizumab-cultured Tregs lacked confirmed suppressive function.

Only in-frame clones appear in the TCRdb table, and some are missing; sequencing was by immunoSEQ multiplex PCR. The sample has 65,000 to 85,000 clones, roughly 93% seen once; the top ten hold 5%. Sequencing input: CD8+ T cells sorted from blood. This receptor was obtained from a human donor in good health. This chain joins TRBV7-8 and TRBJ1-1; D is possibly TRBD1 (5 bases). DNA for the CDR3: TGTGCCAGCAGCTTGGGGGTGGGGACCGAAGCTTTCTTT. It is translated as CASSLGVGTEAFF. Based on the CDR3 plus reference TRBV7-8 and TRBJ1-1, the full variable domain is GAGVSQSPRYKVAKRGQDVALRCDPISGHVSLFWYQQALGQGPEFLTYFQNEAQLDKSGLPSDRFFAERPEGSVSTLKIQRTQQEDSAVYLCASSLGVGTEAFFGQGTRLTVV.